The 12 T cell receptor beta chains given below trace back to one sample, sequenced in a study of T cells after yellow fever vaccination (dated by TCRdb to between 2017 and 2020). The label giving this sample's treatment or condition can be read as: live attenuated yellow fever vaccine strain. Libraries were made using 5' RACE. Sequencing used an Illumina HiSeq 2500. The public sequencing data were trimmed at Q25 with fastp and processed into clonotypes with MiXCR by TCRdb, which kept only in-frame beta chains. Records with the same CDR3 protein are collapsed into one entry carrying the most frequent genes and DNA. The sample contains approximately 600,000 distinct CDR3 sequences, 9% to 15% of them found a single time. 15% of the sample belongs to the ten largest clones. The specimen comprised PBMCs, sampled on the day of the yellow fever booster vaccination. The receptors derive from a man aged 25 to 40 who received the YFV17D yellow fever vaccine.

This clonotype has only a few counts. The chain is built from TRBV25-1 and TRBJ2-1, with D maybe TRBD1 (5 bases). Germline V gives CDR1 MGHDK, CDR2 SYGVNS. The ends were cut back, 4 bases at V and 7 bases at J, with 11 bases in the middle. The CDR3 is 13 residues long. The CDR3 sequence is CASSGRADNEQFF. The CDR3 DNA follows: TGTGCCAGCAGTGGCAGGGCAGATAATGAGCAGTTCTTC.

The V and J genes are TRBV7-2 and TRBJ2-1, with 11 bases aligning to TRBD2. CDR3 length: 15 amino acids. The J segment lost 9 bases and the V segment lost 3 bases, leaving 7 bases of the junction unmatched. CDR1 SGHTA and CDR2 FQGNSA come from the germline V gene. CDR3 amino acids: CASSFLAGGWTEQFF. In nucleotides, the CDR3 is TGTGCCAGCAGCTTCTTAGCGGGAGGGTGGACTGAGCAGTTCTTC.

As for this clonotype: The junction differs from germline at one of its ends, possibly a read error. V usage is TRBV12-3 or TRBV12-4 and J usage is TRBJ2-5; 12 nucleotides align to TRBD2. The CDR3 loop spans 17 amino acids. As DNA, the CDR3 is TGTGCCAGCACCCTAGCGGGAGGGCCGACTGTTCAAGGGACCCAGTACTTC. Translated, it gives CASTLAGGPTVQGTQYF.

This clonotype appeared a few times. This chain uses TRBV6-1 with TRBJ1-2; a weak D match, TRBD1 (6 bases). The CDR3 contains 13 residues. Germline assignment: CDR1 MNHNS and CDR2 SASEGT. V was cut by 6 bases and J by 3 bases, with 11 bases left in between. CDR3 bases: TGTGCCAGCAGAATCGGACAGCACTATGGCTACACCTTC. Amino acid sequence: CASRIGQHYGYTF.

This clonotype was seen only a few times. The rearrangement joins TRBV5-1 to TRBJ2-7; 8 bases agree with TRBD2. V was clipped by 4 bases and J by 6 bases; unmatched bases: 9. The germline gives CDR1 SGHRS, CDR2 YFSETQ. This CDR3 region has 14 residues. CDR3: CASSKGLEGLEQYF. The DNA for the CDR3 is TGCGCCAGCAGCAAGGGACTAGAGGGCCTCGAGCAGTACTTC.

The V call is TRBV6-1, the J call TRBJ2-2; D uncertain. V dropped 6 bases and J dropped 7 bases, with 12 bases sitting between them. The germline gives CDR1 MNHNS, CDR2 SASEGT. This CDR3 has 13 residues. CDR3 protein: CASRWGWNGELFF. CDR3 DNA sequence: TGTGCCAGCAGGTGGGGATGGAACGGGGAGCTGTTTTTT.

This clonotype has a handful of counts. This chain uses TRBV7-2 with TRBJ2-7; D is unclear. This CDR3 has 15 residues. Germline V gene lookup returns CDR1 SGHTA and CDR2 FQGNSA. V lost 1 base and J 2 bases, leaving 12 bases between the germline ends. Here the CDR3 DNA reads TGTGCCAGCAGCTTAGAATGGAGTGGAGCCTACGAGCAGTACTTC. This sequence encodes CASSLEWSGAYEQYF.

This rearrangement joins TRBV20-1 to TRBJ2-1; no clear D gene. This CDR3 has 14 residues. Germline lookup yields CDR1 DFQATT and CDR2 SNEGSKA (reference sequence). V lost 6 bases and J lost 0, with 12 bases in between. DNA for the CDR3: TGCAGTGCCCTGGCGGCGAGCTCCTACAATGAGCAGTTCTTC. Protein: CSALAASSYNEQFF.

The V gene is TRBV5-6, the J gene TRBJ2-7; D call uncertain. CDR1 SGHDT and CDR2 YYEEEE come from the germline V gene. The V end was cut by 5 bases, the J end by 4 bases, with 13 bases between. The CDR3 has 13 amino acids. The CDR3 loop reads CASSPTAAYEQYF. DNA for the CDR3: TGTGCCAGCAGTCCGACCGCAGCTTACGAGCAGTACTTC.

This chain uses TRBV7-2 with TRBJ2-7; 9 bases are shared with TRBD1. Losses at the gene ends were 2 bases for V and 5 bases for J; bases not matched to a gene: 7. The germline V gene has CDR1 SGHTA and CDR2 FQGNSA. CDR3 length equals 15 residues. CDR3 in DNA: TGTGCCAGCAGCTTAAGTGGGACAGGGTGGAACGAGCAGTACTTC. This sequence encodes CASSLSGTGWNEQYF.

The chain is built from TRBV24-1 and TRBJ2-3; D is unresolved. The V end lost 1 base, the J end lost 0 bases, and 10 bases lay between the germline ends. CDR3 length: 16 residues. Germline values: CDR1 KGHDR, CDR2 SFDVKD. The CDR3 nucleotides read TGTGCCACCAGTGATTTAAAAGGGTCAAGCACAGATACGCAGTATTTT. This gives the protein CATSDLKGSSTDTQYF.

The chain is built from TRBV5-6 and TRBJ2-3, with TRBD2 as a possible D gene (6 bases). Germline assignment: CDR1 SGHDT and CDR2 YYEEEE. The CDR3 spans 13 residues. V was pared by 4 bases and J by 8 bases, with 14 bases between. The CDR3 reads CASSASLGGTQYF. The CDR3 bases are TGTGCCAGCAGCGCCTCCTTGGGAGGTACGCAGTATTTT.